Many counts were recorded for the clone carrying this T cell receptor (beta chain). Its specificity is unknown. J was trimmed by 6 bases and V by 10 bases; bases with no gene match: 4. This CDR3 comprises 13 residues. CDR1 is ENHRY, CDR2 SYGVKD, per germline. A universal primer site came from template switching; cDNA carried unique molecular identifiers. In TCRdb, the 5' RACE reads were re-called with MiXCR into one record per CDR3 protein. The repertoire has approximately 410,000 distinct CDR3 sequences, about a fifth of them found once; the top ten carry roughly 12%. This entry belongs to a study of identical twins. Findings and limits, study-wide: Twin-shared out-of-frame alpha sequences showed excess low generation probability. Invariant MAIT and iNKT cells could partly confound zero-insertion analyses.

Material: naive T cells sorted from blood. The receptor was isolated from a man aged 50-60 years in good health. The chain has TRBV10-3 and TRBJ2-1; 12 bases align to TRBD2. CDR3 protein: CATLAGGGNEQFF. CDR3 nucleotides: TGTGCCACCCTAGCGGGGGGGGGCAATGAGCAGTTCTTC.